Following are 28 T cell receptor beta chains from one sample sequenced in a study of blood T cells in healthy people across ages (dated by TCRdb to 2014 to 2015). The protocol used for the library was 5' RACE. The data were produced on an Illumina HiSeq 2500. A second about 7 to 12 cycle PCR used a sample-barcoded 5' primer and a J-beta primer mix. TCRdb reprocessed the public reads (quality trimming at Q25 with fastp, clone calling with MiXCR) and kept in-frame beta chains. Rows with a matching CDR3 protein are joined into one entry that keeps the most common DNA and genes. For this sample there are about 1.1 million distinct CDR3 sequences; about two fifths appear just once. The ten largest clonotypes hold about an eighth of the sample. Sequencing input: blood. The receptor set was obtained from a man younger than 35 in good health.

This chain connects TRBV12-5 to TRBJ2-1; 9 bases fit TRBD1. V lost 5 bases to trimming and J lost 3 bases; unmatched junction nucleotides: 2. The CDR3 is made up of 14 amino acids. The V gene's germline CDR1 is LGHNT and CDR2 FRNRAP. CDR3 bases: TGTGCTAGTGGTCGGGGACAGGGCTACAATGAGCAGTTCTTC. The encoded protein is CASGRGQGYNEQFF.

CDR3 sequence reads: CASSPRSRGSYGYTF. In DNA, the CDR3 is TGTGCCAGCAGCCCCAGGTCCAGGGGATCCTATGGCTACACCTTC. The gene calls are TRBV3-1 and TRBJ1-2, with D possibly being TRBD1 (6 bases). Germline loops: CDR1 LGHDT, CDR2 YNNKEL (reference sequence). V was shortened by 4 bases and J by 4 bases, with 16 bases between the two germline ends. This CDR3 is built from 15 residues. The entire variable domain, with the rest obtained from reference TRBV3-1 and TRBJ1-2, is as follows: DTAVSQTPKYLVTQMGNDKSIKCEQNLGHDTMYWYKQDSKKFLKIMFSYNNKELIINETVPNRFSPKSPDKAHLNLHINSLELGDSAVYFCASSPRSRGSYGYTFGSGTRLTVV.

The chain uses TRBV20-1 and TRBJ1-2; TRBD1 is a possible D gene (6 bases). The germline V and J ends were trimmed by 4 bases and 3 bases, with 18 bases remaining between them. The CDR3 sequence is 15 residues long. The germline gives CDR1 DFQATT, CDR2 SNEGSKA (reference sequence). The CDR3 DNA is TGCAGTGCTACAGACCCCCGGGCAGGGGACTATGGCTACACCTTC. It is translated as CSATDPRAGDYGYTF.

This clonotype was seen more than once but under ten times. The rearrangement joins TRBV7-2 to TRBJ2-7, with 11 bases matching TRBD2. TRBJ2-5 matches the DNA end more closely, so the J call is doubtful. Germline V lookup: CDR1 SGHTA, CDR2 FQGNSA. This CDR3 has 16 amino acids. Written as DNA, the CDR3 is TGTGCCAGCAGCTTAGGCCCTAGCGGGGGGTGGGAGACCCAGTACTTC. Encoded protein: CASSLGPSGGWETQYF.

V usage is TRBV9 and J usage is TRBJ1-2, with D hard to call. The CDR3 length is 13 residues. Germline CDR1 and CDR2: SGDLS and YYNGEE. Trimming cost V 6 bases and J 4 bases, with 13 bases left between them. In nucleotides, the CDR3 is TGTGCCAGCACCATGGGAGTATCCTATGGCTACACCTTC. Amino acids: CASTMGVSYGYTF.

The chain recombines TRBV19 with TRBJ1-3; D is undetermined. Trimming pared 3 bases from V and 0 bases from J, leaving 18 bases between. The CDR3 is 18 residues long. Germline V gene sequence: CDR1 LNHDA, CDR2 SQIVND (reference sequence). The CDR3 protein is CASSIPLYRRHSGNTIYF. The CDR3 DNA is TGTGCCAGTAGTATTCCCTTGTACCGGCGACACTCTGGAAACACCATATATTTT.

The chain is built from TRBV20-1 and TRBJ2-3; 7 nucleotides line up with TRBD2. This CDR3 has 15 residues. Trimming removed 3 bases from V and 2 bases from J; junction bases left unmatched: 8. Germline CDR1 DFQATT, CDR2 SNEGSKA (reference sequence). The CDR3 region has the DNA TGCAGTGCTAGTCCTCGGGGGGAACACACAGATACGCAGTATTTT. It yields the protein CSASPRGEHTDTQYF.

The chain couples TRBV9 to TRBJ1-2; D possibly corresponds to TRBD1 (5 bases). Germline V gene data show CDR1 as SGDLS and CDR2 as YYNGEE. The CDR3 sequence is 14 residues long. Trimming took 8 bases from V and 5 from J, leaving 19 bases between them. CDR3 in DNA: TGTGCCAGTACCGGGGGAGGGGCGGATTATGGCTACACCTTC. It codes for CASTGGGADYGYTF.

This chain uses TRBV20-1 with TRBJ2-7; D call uncertain. Germline V gene lookup returns CDR1 DFQATT and CDR2 SNEGSKA (reference sequence). The CDR3 runs to 12 residues. The V end was cut by 0 bases, the J end by 6 bases, with 9 bases between. CDR3 loop: CSARDTVGEQYF. In DNA form, the CDR3 reads TGCAGTGCTAGAGACACCGTAGGCGAGCAGTACTTC.

The rearrangement links TRBV6-2 or TRBV6-3 to TRBJ2-1; the match to TRBD2 covers 10 bases. V shed 8 bases, J shed 7 bases, and the junction held 5 bases outside the gene matches. Germline assignment: CDR1 MNHEY and CDR2 SVGEGT. The CDR3 sequence is 13 residues long. CDR3 in amino acids: CASGRLAGNEQFF. The CDR3 coding sequence is TGTGCCAGCGGCAGACTAGCGGGTAATGAGCAGTTCTTC.

The J gene is TRBJ1-6, the V gene TRBV30, with unresolved D. The CDR3 runs 12 residues. The V gene's germline CDR1 is GTSNPN and CDR2 SVGIG (reference sequence). V lost 1 base to trimming and J lost 7 bases, with 5 bases between them. The CDR3 bases are TGTGCCTGGAGTGCCAAAAATTCACCCCTCCACTTT. Residues: CAWSAKNSPLHF.

The genes are TRBV7-9 and TRBJ2-7; D is possibly TRBD1 or TRBD2 (5 bases each). The CDR3 extends over 14 amino acids. V lost 1 base, J lost 3 bases, and 10 bases lay in between. The germline gives CDR1 SEHNR, CDR2 FQNEAQ (reference sequence). CDR3 sequence (DNA): TGTGCCAGCAGCTTAGTGGGGGACGGCTACGAGCAGTACTTC. This sequence encodes CASSLVGDGYEQYF.

The chain combines TRBV7-9 with TRBJ1-6, with a possible D match to TRBD1 (5 bases). V lost 9 bases and J lost 11, with 20 bases in between. The CDR3 totals 14 residues. From germline, CDR1 is SEHNR and CDR2 FQNEAQ (reference sequence). The CDR3 nucleotides are TGTGCCAGTACAGTAACAGGAAGCAAGGCACCCCTCCACTTT. Translation: CASTVTGSKAPLHF.

The chain is built from TRBV5-1 and TRBJ2-1; TRBD1 aligns across 8 bases. Germline assignment: CDR1 SGHRS and CDR2 YFSETQ. This CDR3 contains 16 residues. J lost 8 bases, V lost 6 bases, and 16 bases had no gene match. This CDR3 is CASTRVGDRLYHEQFF. The CDR3 coding sequence is TGCGCCAGCACCCGAGTGGGGGACAGGCTTTACCATGAGCAGTTCTTC.

With respect to this clonotype: At one of its ends the junction is not consistent with the germline gene, which may arise from a read error. This chain connects TRBV27 to TRBJ1-1, with TRBD1 matching over 7 bases. The CDR3 runs to 16 residues. Germline CDR1 is MNHEY and CDR2 is SMNVEV (reference sequence). The CDR3 sequence: CTSSLSLGQVNTEAFF. The CDR3 DNA reads as TGTACCAGCAGTTTATCGCTAGGACAGGTGAACACTGAAGCTTTCTTT.

This clonotype has a handful of counts. V is TRBV5-1 and J is TRBJ1-2; D gene unclear. CDR3 length: 14 amino acids. Trimming stripped 0 bases from V and 0 bases from J, with 6 bases between. CDR1 and CDR2 from the germline V gene are SGHRS and YFSETQ. The CDR3 nucleotides are TGCGCCAGCAGCTTGGAGGCGTCTAACTATGGCTACACCTTC. Translating gives CASSLEASNYGYTF.

This clonotype has only a few counts. The J gene is TRBJ2-5, the V gene TRBV27; 7 bases are a match to TRBD1. The ends lost 5 bases at V and 9 bases at J; junction bases unmatched: 9. Germline lookup yields CDR1 MNHEY and CDR2 SMNVEV (reference sequence). This CDR3 spans 13 amino acids. CDR3 DNA sequence: TGTGCCAGCAGTACCGGGACAGTGATGGCCCAGTACTTC. It specifies CASSTGTVMAQYF.

The CDR3 sequence is CASSYDERTGNEQYF. CDR3 in DNA: TGTGCCAGCAGTTATGATGAGCGGACAGGGAACGAGCAGTACTTC. V usage is TRBV6-2 or TRBV6-3 and J usage is TRBJ2-7, with TRBD1 identical over 8 bases. Germline-derived CDR1 and CDR2 are MNHEY and SVGEGT. This CDR3 comprises 15 residues. V lost 3 bases and J lost 5; bases outside the gene matches: 9.

This chain connects TRBV12-3 or TRBV12-4 to TRBJ1-2; 8 bases are a match to TRBD1. With 5 bases clipped from V and 8 bases from J, the junction kept 7 bases outside the gene matches. CDR3 length: 13 amino acids. CDR3 in amino acids: CASSPDRGEGYTF. CDR3 coding DNA: TGTGCCAGCAGTCCCGACAGGGGAGAGGGCTACACCTTC.

The chain carries TRBV13 and TRBJ2-2; D not resolved. V lost 5 bases to trimming and J lost 5 bases, with 15 bases between them. There are 15 residues in the CDR3. Germline V lookup: CDR1 PRHDT, CDR2 FYEKMQ (reference sequence). Here the CDR3 reads CASSPYFGRTGELFF. The CDR3 DNA reads TGTGCCAGCAGCCCTTATTTCGGGCGGACCGGGGAGCTGTTTTTT.

This clonotype has more than one count but fewer than ten. The chain recombines TRBV6-6 with TRBJ2-7; no clear D gene. CDR1 is MNHNY, CDR2 SVGAGI, per germline (reference sequence). This CDR3 comprises 16 residues. Between the trimmed V and J ends, which lost 3 bases and 0 bases, there was a span of 15 bases. The CDR3: CASSYLAGENSYEQYF. The CDR3, as DNA: TGTGCCAGCAGTTATCTCGCAGGCGAAAACTCCTACGAGCAGTACTTC.

This clonotype occurred a few times. The rearrangement joins TRBV5-1 to TRBJ2-3; 7 bases match TRBD2. CDR1 SGHRS and CDR2 YFSETQ come from the germline V gene. With 5 bases clipped from V and 5 bases from J, the junction kept 5 bases outside the gene matches. CDR3 length: 13 residues. As DNA, the CDR3 is TGCGCCAGCAGGAGTCCGGGGGGAGATACGCAGTATTTT. Translating it yields CASRSPGGDTQYF.

In its sample, this clonotype was seen a few times. This chain links TRBV29-1 with TRBJ2-4, with 8 bases aligning to TRBD2. In germline, CDR1 is SQVTM, CDR2 ANQGSEA. The CDR3 length is 14 residues. Trimming removed 7 bases from V and 1 base from J; junction bases left unmatched: 6. The CDR3, as DNA: TGCAGCGCCAGTAGCGGGGTGGCCAAAAACATTCAGTACTTC. This codes for CSASSGVAKNIQYF.

This CDR3 reads CASSPTGPSWDIQYF. The DNA for the CDR3 is TGTGCCAGCAGCCCGACAGGGCCCTCCTGGGACATTCAGTACTTC. The chain couples TRBV11-2 to TRBJ2-4; 7 nucleotides align to TRBD1. Per germline, CDR1 SGHAT and CDR2 FQNNGV. The CDR3 loop spans 15 amino acids. V dropped 5 bases and J dropped 8; count of bases not matched to a gene: 12.

V and J are TRBV10-3 and TRBJ2-7; 7 nucleotides agree with TRBD1. The junction had 9 bases not matched to a gene; V was cut back by 4 bases and J by 3 bases. CDR3 length equals 15 residues. CDR1 is ENHRY, CDR2 SYGVKD, per germline. The CDR3 region is CAISGTDRKNYEQYF. The CDR3 DNA sequence: TGTGCCATCAGTGGTACGGACAGGAAAAACTACGAGCAGTACTTC.

Details on this clonotype: A read error may produce the germline difference seen at one junction end. This chain joins TRBV10-3 and TRBJ1-5; the D gene is possibly TRBD1 (5 bases). CDR1 and CDR2 (germline): ENHRY, SYGVKD. CDR3 length equals 13 residues. In DNA, the CDR3 is TGTACCATTGCCCGGGACGGTAATCAGCCCCAGCATTTT. Translated, it gives CTIARDGNQPQHF.

V is TRBV4-2 and J is TRBJ2-1, with 7 bases fitting TRBD2. CDR1 is LGHNA and CDR2 is YNFKEQ in the germline V gene. The CDR3 covers 15 residues. Trimming cost V 3 bases and J 5 bases; bases outside gene matches: 7. CDR3 sequence: CASSQRLAANNEQFF. The DNA for the CDR3 is TGTGCCAGCAGCCAGAGGCTAGCGGCAAACAATGAGCAGTTCTTC.

The V gene is TRBV6-1, the J gene TRBJ2-5, with TRBD1 identical over 10 bases. The DNA matches TRBJ2-7 better at its end, which makes the J call doubtful. Germline CDR1 MNHNS, CDR2 SASEGT. The CDR3 has 16 amino acids. CDR3: CASSEAEGQGNYEQYF. CDR3 coding DNA: TGTGCCAGCAGTGAAGCGGAGGGACAGGGGAACTACGAGCAGTACTTC.